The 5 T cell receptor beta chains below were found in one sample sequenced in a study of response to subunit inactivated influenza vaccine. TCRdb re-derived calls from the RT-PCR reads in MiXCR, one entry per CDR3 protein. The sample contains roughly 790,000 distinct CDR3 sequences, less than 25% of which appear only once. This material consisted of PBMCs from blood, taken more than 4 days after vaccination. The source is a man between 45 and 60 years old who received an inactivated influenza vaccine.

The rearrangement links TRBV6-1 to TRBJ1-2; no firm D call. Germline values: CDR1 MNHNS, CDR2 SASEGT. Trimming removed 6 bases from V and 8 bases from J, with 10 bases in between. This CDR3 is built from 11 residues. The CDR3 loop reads CASSATRGYTF. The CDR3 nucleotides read TGTGCCAGCAGCGCCACTAGAGGCTACACCTTC.

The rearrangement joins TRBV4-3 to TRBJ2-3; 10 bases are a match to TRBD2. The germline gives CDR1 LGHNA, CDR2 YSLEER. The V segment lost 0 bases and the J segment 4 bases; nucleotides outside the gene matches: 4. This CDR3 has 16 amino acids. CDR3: CASSQDYSGRPDTQYF. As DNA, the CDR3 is TGCGCCAGCAGCCAAGATTATAGCGGGAGGCCAGATACGCAGTATTTT.

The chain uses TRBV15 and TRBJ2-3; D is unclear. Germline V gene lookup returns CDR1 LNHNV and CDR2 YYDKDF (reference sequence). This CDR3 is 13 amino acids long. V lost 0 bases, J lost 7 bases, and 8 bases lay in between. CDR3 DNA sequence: TGTGCCACCAGCAGAGATCGGCAGAATACGCAGTATTTT. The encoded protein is CATSRDRQNTQYF.

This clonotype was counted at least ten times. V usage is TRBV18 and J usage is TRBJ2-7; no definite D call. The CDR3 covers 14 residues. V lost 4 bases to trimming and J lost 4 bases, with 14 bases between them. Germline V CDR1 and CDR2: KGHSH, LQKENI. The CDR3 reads CASSQGRTSYEQYF. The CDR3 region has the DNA TGTGCCAGCTCACAGGGCAGAACCTCGTACGAGCAGTACTTC.

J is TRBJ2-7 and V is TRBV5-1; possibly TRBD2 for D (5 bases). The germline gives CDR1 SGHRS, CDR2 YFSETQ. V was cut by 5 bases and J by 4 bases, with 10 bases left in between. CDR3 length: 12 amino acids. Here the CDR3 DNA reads TGCGCCAGCAGGGACTCCCAATACGAGCAGTACTTC. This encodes CASRDSQYEQYF.